This T cell receptor beta chain stems from a study of cytomegalovirus exposure and HLA in healthy donors. Study-level information: Genetic ancestry analysis placed approximately 79% of the 300 to 500 donors that were genotyped in the Caucasian-associated cluster.

Turning to this clone: Antigen unknown.

Overall study findings and caveats: Accurate predictions that matched the HLA-A and HLA-B alleles of most subjects were reportedly made from TCR beta sequences.

The PCR used 60 Vbeta and 13 Jbeta primers. The repertoire was sequenced with immunoSEQ multiplex PCR; TCRdb's copy has only in-frame clones and lacks some. This sample carries some 20,000 clones, roughly 70% of them seen once, and the ten largest clones take 3.7%. CDR1 is SGHTA and CDR2 is FQGNSA in the germline V gene. Trimming shortened V by 1 base and J by 6 bases, and 13 bases separated the two germline ends. The CDR3 consists of 15 residues. This receptor was obtained from a man in his late teens or twenties in good health and CMV-seronegative. Sequences were obtained from PBMCs. V usage is TRBV7-2 and J usage is TRBJ1-5; TRBD1 is a possible D gene (6 bases). In DNA, the CDR3 is TGTGCCAGCAGCTTAGAACCAGGGGTGGCTCAGCCCCAGCATTTT. It translates to CASSLEPGVAQPQHF.